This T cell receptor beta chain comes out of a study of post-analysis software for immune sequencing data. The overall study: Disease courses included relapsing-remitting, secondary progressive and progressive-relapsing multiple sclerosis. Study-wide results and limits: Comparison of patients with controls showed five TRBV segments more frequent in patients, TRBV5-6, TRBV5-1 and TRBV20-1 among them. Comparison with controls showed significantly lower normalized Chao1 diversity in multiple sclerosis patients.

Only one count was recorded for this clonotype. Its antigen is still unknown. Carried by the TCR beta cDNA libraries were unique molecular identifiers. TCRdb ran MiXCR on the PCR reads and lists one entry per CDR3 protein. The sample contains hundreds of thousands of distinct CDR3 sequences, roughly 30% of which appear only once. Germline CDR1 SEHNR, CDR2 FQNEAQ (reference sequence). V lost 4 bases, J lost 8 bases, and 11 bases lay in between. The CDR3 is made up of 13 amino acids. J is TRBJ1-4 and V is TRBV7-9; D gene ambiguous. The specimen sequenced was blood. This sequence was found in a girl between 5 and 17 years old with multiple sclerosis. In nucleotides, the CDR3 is TGTGCCAGCAGCTCCGGCAGGACGGAAAAACTGTTTTTT. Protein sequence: CASSSGRTEKLFF.